The 30 T cell receptor beta chains below come from one sample, sequenced in a study of blood T cell repertoires in COVID-19. Using immunoSEQ multiplex PCR, the repertoire was profiled, and TCRdb retains in-frame clones only, with some absent. The top ten hold around 6.7% of the sample, which has around 150,000 clones, more than 65% seen once. The sequenced material came from peripheral blood. The source is a woman aged 45-60 years in a cohort sampled during active or convalescent COVID-19.

This clone has only a few counts. This chain links TRBV13 with TRBJ2-7; 9 positions agree with TRBD1. Germline V lookup: CDR1 PRHDT, CDR2 FYEKMQ (reference sequence). The CDR3 spans 15 residues. The ends lost 4 bases at V and 3 bases at J; junction bases unmatched: 7. CDR3 nucleotides: TGTGCCAGCAGCTCCCCCGGGACAGGGAACTACGAGCAGTACTTC. It translates to CASSSPGTGNYEQYF.

CDR3 sequence (DNA): TGTGCCAGCAGCCCGCGGACAGGGGGCTCTTCGGTCTCTGGGGCCAACGTCCTGACTTTC. Translation gives CASSPRTGGSSVSGANVLTF. This chain uses TRBV7-3 with TRBJ2-6; 11 positions agree with TRBD1. The length of the CDR3 is 20 residues. Trimming removed 5 bases from V and 0 bases from J; junction bases left unmatched: 12. Per germline, CDR1 SGHTA and CDR2 FQGTGA.

This rearrangement joins TRBV5-1 to TRBJ2-1, with 10 bases matching TRBD2. The CDR3 has 15 residues. Germline V lookup: CDR1 SGHRS, CDR2 YFSETQ. With V trimmed by 1 base and J by 5 bases, 3 bases remained unmatched. Written as DNA, the CDR3 is TGCGCCAGCAGCTTGACTAGCGGGACCCACAATGAGCAGTTCTTC. The encoded protein is CASSLTSGTHNEQFF.

This clone has just one count. The CDR3 nucleotides read TGTGCCAGCAGTTACTCGAAGGCAGGGGATGAAAAACTGTTTTTT. This gives the protein CASSYSKAGDEKLFF. V is TRBV6-5 and J is TRBJ1-4; D possibly corresponds to TRBD1 (6 bases). CDR1 is MNHEY and CDR2 is SVGAGI in the germline V gene. The V end was cut by 0 bases, the J end by 6 bases, with 11 bases between. The CDR3 spans 15 residues.

This sequence joins TRBV12-3 or TRBV12-4 and TRBJ2-7, with D possibly matching TRBD1 (6 bases). CDR3 size: 13 residues. V was cut by 8 bases and J by 5 bases, with 16 bases left in between. The chain's CDR3 is CASRRDIGHEQYF. Here the CDR3 DNA reads TGTGCCAGCCGACGGGACATAGGTCACGAGCAGTACTTC.

As for this clone: A much larger clonotype is one base distant, so this may be a read error. The CDR3 DNA follows: TGTGCCAGCAGCTTCGGACAGGGGAACTATGGCTACACCTTC. Protein: CASSFGQGNYGYTF. The chain uses TRBV11-2 and TRBJ1-2; 9 bases map to TRBD1. V was clipped by 3 bases and J by 2 bases; unmatched bases: 1. The CDR3 extends over 14 amino acids. Germline loops: CDR1 SGHAT, CDR2 FQNNGV.

This chain uses TRBV30 with TRBJ2-5; 8 bases match TRBD1. CDR3 length equals 14 residues. Trimming cost V 4 bases and J 5 bases; bases outside gene matches: 9. Germline V CDR1 and CDR2: GTSNPN, SVGIG (reference sequence). CDR3 sequence: CAWNRQGLGETQYF. The DNA for the CDR3 is TGTGCCTGGAACAGACAGGGGCTGGGGGAGACCCAGTACTTC.

The chain recombines TRBV5-6 with TRBJ2-4, with 7 bases matching TRBD1. V was clipped by 4 bases and J by 4 bases; unmatched bases: 8. The germline gives CDR1 SGHDT, CDR2 YYEEEE. The CDR3 runs to 15 residues. The DNA for the CDR3 is TGTGCCAGCAGCCAAGACCCAGGGGGAAAAAACATTCAGTACTTC. Its translation: CASSQDPGGKNIQYF.

This rearrangement joins TRBV27 to TRBJ1-4; D is unclear. With 5 bases removed from V and 8 bases from J, the gap between germline ends came to 9 bases. This CDR3 comprises 12 residues. Per germline, CDR1 MNHEY and CDR2 SMNVEV (reference sequence). DNA of the CDR3: TGTGCCAGCAGTCCACTAGGAGAAAAACTGTTTTTT. Its translation is CASSPLGEKLFF.

In its sample, this clone was seen many times. CDR3 sequence reads: CASAEEIYEQYF. CDR3 sequence (DNA): TGTGCTAGTGCCGAGGAGATCTACGAGCAGTACTTC. The gene calls are TRBV12-5 and TRBJ2-7, with D unclear. Trimming removed 7 bases from V and 3 bases from J, with 10 bases in between. In germline, CDR1 is LGHNT, CDR2 FRNRAP. The CDR3 spans 12 residues. The variable domain in full, completed from reference TRBV12-5 and TRBJ2-7, reads DARVTQTPRHKVTEMGQEVTMRCQPILGHNTVFWYRQTMMQGLELLAYFRNRAPLDDSGMPKDRFSAEMPDATLATLKIQPSEPRDSAVYFCASAEEIYEQYFGPGTRLTVT.

The chain is built from TRBV5-1 and TRBJ2-5; tentatively, D is TRBD2 (6 bases). V dropped 5 bases and J dropped 2 bases, with 13 bases sitting between them. This CDR3 has 14 amino acids. From germline, CDR1 is SGHRS and CDR2 YFSETQ. CDR3 DNA sequence: TGCGCCAGCAGGTTTGGCGGGACTCAAGAGACCCAGTACTTC. It is translated as CASRFGGTQETQYF.

The V and J genes are TRBV7-3 and TRBJ2-3, with 7 bases matching TRBD2. V lost 3 bases, J lost 3 bases, and 0 bases stayed unmatched. There are 13 residues in the CDR3. The germline CDR1 and CDR2 sequences are SGHTA and FQGTGA. CDR3: CASSLGGTDTQYF. CDR3 nucleotide sequence: TGTGCCAGCAGCTTGGGGGGGACAGATACGCAGTATTTT.

The chain recombines TRBV7-8 with TRBJ2-7; TRBD1 might be the D (6 bases). Germline CDR1 SGHVS, CDR2 FQNEAQ. The CDR3 is made up of 16 amino acids. V was cut by 0 bases and J by 2 bases, with 14 bases left in between. The CDR3 DNA sequence: TGTGCCAGCAGCTTAGCGGTACAGGGAATCACCTACGAGCAGTACTTC. This gives the protein CASSLAVQGITYEQYF.

The chain uses TRBV5-1 and TRBJ2-1, with TRBD2 matching over 8 bases. The germline V gene encodes CDR1 SGHRS and CDR2 YFSETQ. V lost 4 bases to trimming and J lost 4 bases; unmatched junction nucleotides: 4. The CDR3 is made up of 14 amino acids. The CDR3 reads CASSQRGPYNEQFF. The CDR3, as DNA: TGCGCCAGCAGCCAGCGGGGGCCATACAATGAGCAGTTCTTC.

This rearrangement joins TRBV29-1 to TRBJ1-1, with 11 bases fitting TRBD1. The CDR3 spans 13 residues. The V segment lost 6 bases and the J segment 5 bases; nucleotides outside the gene matches: 5. Germline V gene lookup returns CDR1 SQVTM and CDR2 ANQGSEA. CDR3 protein: CSVTRDRGTEAFF. For the CDR3, the DNA is TGCAGCGTAACGCGGGACAGGGGGACTGAAGCTTTCTTT.

This clone was detected only a few times. This chain uses TRBV7-9 with TRBJ1-1; the D gene is possibly TRBD1 (6 bases). V was clipped by 5 bases and J by 1 base, with 17 bases between them. The germline CDR1 and CDR2 sequences are SEHNR and FQNEAQ (reference sequence). CDR3 length: 16 residues. The CDR3 here is CASSLRFRGKNTEAFF. DNA of the CDR3: TGTGCCAGCAGCCTCCGTTTTAGGGGGAAGAACACTGAAGCTTTCTTT.

This clone was counted a few times. V usage is TRBV7-8 and J usage is TRBJ1-1, with 7 positions matching TRBD1. Trimming removed 4 bases from V and 3 bases from J; junction bases left unmatched: 5. CDR1 is SGHVS and CDR2 is FQNEAQ in the germline V gene. This CDR3 comprises 14 residues. The CDR3 nucleotides are TGTGCCAGCAGCTCAGGGACAGCGGACACTGAAGCTTTCTTT. Translated, it gives CASSSGTADTEAFF. The complete variable domain, with remaining parts taken from reference TRBV7-8 and TRBJ1-1, reads GAGVSQSPRYKVAKRGQDVALRCDPISGHVSLFWYQQALGQGPEFLTYFQNEAQLDKSGLPSDRFFAERPEGSVSTLKIQRTQQEDSAVYLCASSSGTADTEAFFGQGTRLTVV.

The chain is built from TRBV10-2 and TRBJ2-1; TRBD2 agrees at 7 bases. Germline V CDR1 and CDR2: WSHSY, SAAADI. J was trimmed by 0 bases and V by 7 bases; bases with no gene match: 9. The CDR3 totals 16 residues. CDR3 region: CASKGGGHYSYNEQFF. The DNA for the CDR3 is TGCGCCAGCAAGGGCGGGGGTCACTACTCCTACAATGAGCAGTTCTTC.

This CDR3 is CASSFFLRARGSGELFF. The CDR3, as DNA: TGTGCCAGCAGCTTCTTTCTTAGGGCAAGGGGATCCGGGGAGCTGTTTTTT. The J gene is TRBJ2-2, the V gene TRBV11-2; D possibly corresponds to TRBD1 (5 bases). V lost 3 bases and J 6 bases, leaving 20 bases between the germline ends. The germline V gene encodes CDR1 SGHAT and CDR2 FQNNGV. CDR3 length equals 17 residues. The full variable domain, rest sourced from reference TRBV11-2 and TRBJ2-2, is EAGVAQSPRYKIIEKRQSVAFWCNPISGHATLYWYQQILGQGPKLLIQFQNNGVVDDSQLPKDRFSAERLKGVDSTLKIQPAKLEDSAVYLCASSFFLRARGSGELFFGEGSRLTVL.

This clone was seen a single time. The chain is built from TRBV5-1 and TRBJ2-1; the D gene is possibly TRBD2 (6 bases). This CDR3 has 15 residues. Germline V gene lookup returns CDR1 SGHRS and CDR2 YFSETQ. Trimming pared 0 bases from V and 2 bases from J, leaving 9 bases between. CDR3 region: CASSLAPGAYNEQFF. The CDR3 DNA reads as TGCGCCAGCAGCTTGGCCCCGGGGGCCTACAATGAGCAGTTCTTC.

This clone was seen only once. The rearrangement uses TRBV23-1 and TRBJ2-1; a possible D gene is TRBD1 (5 bases). TRBV23-1 counts as an open reading frame of uncertain function. The CDR3 is made up of 16 amino acids. Trimming took off 4 bases at V and 1 base at J, with 14 bases between the two ends. This CDR3 is CASSRDSARSYNEQFF. CDR3 DNA: TGCGCCAGCAGTCGTGACAGCGCGCGGTCCTACAATGAGCAGTTCTTC.

The chain combines TRBV7-9 with TRBJ2-5; D might be TRBD1 (6 bases). The V end lost 1 base, the J end lost 1 base, and 10 bases lay between the germline ends. Germline lookup yields CDR1 SEHNR and CDR2 FQNEAQ (reference sequence). This CDR3 comprises 15 residues. The CDR3 region has the DNA TGTGCCAGCAGCTTAGAGCGGACAGTCCAAGAGACCCAGTACTTC. Translation gives CASSLERTVQETQYF.

The V call is TRBV27, the J call TRBJ1-1, with 7 nucleotides matching TRBD1. CDR1 MNHEY and CDR2 SMNVEV come from the germline V gene (reference sequence). Trimming at V came to 6 bases and at J to 0 bases, leaving 4 bases not matched to a gene. The CDR3 runs to 14 residues. The CDR3: CASRIQGLNTEAFF. The CDR3 DNA sequence: TGTGCCAGCAGAATACAGGGGTTGAACACTGAAGCTTTCTTT.

This clone was seen just once. The chain has TRBV3-1 (or the pseudogene TRBV3-2) and TRBJ1-5; D remains ambiguous. The V gene lost 5 bases and the J gene lost 4 bases, with 9 bases spanning the gap. This CDR3 has 13 residues. Germline V gene data show CDR1 as LGHDT and CDR2 as YNNKEL (reference sequence). CDR3 coding DNA: TGTGCCAGCAGCTACGACGGGAATCAGCCCCAGCATTTT. Translated, it gives CASSYDGNQPQHF.

Of note for this clone: Other DNA sequences in this specimen translate into the identical CDR3. The rearrangement uses TRBV12-3 or TRBV12-4 and TRBJ1-1; D may be TRBD1 (5 bases). There are 13 residues in the CDR3. Deletions cut 5 bases from V and 2 bases from J, with 9 bases between. CDR3: CASSLGQNTEAFF. The CDR3 DNA is TGTGCCAGCAGTCTCGGACAAAACACTGAAGCTTTCTTT.

The chain couples TRBV4-1 to TRBJ2-2; 8 bases match TRBD2. The V gene end was trimmed by 0 bases and the J gene end by 1 base; junction bases not matched to a gene: 7. The CDR3 is 18 amino acids. Germline loops: CDR1 MGHRA, CDR2 YSYEKL. CDR3 nucleotide sequence: TGCGCCAGCAGCCAAGAAGTGTCTAGCGGGTGGAACACCGGGGAGCTGTTTTTT. It encodes CASSQEVSSGWNTGELFF.

The chain employs TRBV3-1 (or the pseudogene TRBV3-2) and TRBJ1-2; 11 nucleotides match TRBD1. Trimming at V came to 5 bases and at J to 8 bases, leaving 4 bases not matched to a gene. Germline CDR1 LGHDT, CDR2 YNNKEL (reference sequence). CDR3 length: 13 residues. The CDR3 here is CASSGQGALGYTF. DNA for the CDR3: TGTGCCAGCAGCGGACAGGGGGCGTTAGGCTACACCTTC.

The chain uses TRBV9 and TRBJ1-2; possibly TRBD1 for D (5 bases). Germline lookup yields CDR1 SGDLS and CDR2 YYNGEE. V shed 6 bases and J shed 3 bases, with 9 bases lying between them. The CDR3 is made up of 12 amino acids. CDR3 protein: CASTRQHYGYTF. In DNA, the CDR3 is TGTGCCAGCACCCGACAGCACTATGGCTACACCTTC. The full variable domain, completed using reference TRBV9 and TRBJ1-2, is DSGVTQTPKHLITATGQRVTLRCSPRSGDLSVYWYQQSLDQGLQFLIQYYNGEERAKGNILERFSAQQFPDLHSELNLSSLELGDSALYFCASTRQHYGYTFGSGTRLTVV.

As to this clone: Germline is not matched at one junction end, which may reflect a read error. The chain recombines TRBV7-9 with TRBJ1-3; a weak D match, TRBD1 (5 bases). From germline, CDR1 is SEHNR and CDR2 FQNEAQ (reference sequence). The CDR3 is made up of 14 amino acids. The CDR3 is CASSLASEDDRRNF. CDR3 nucleotide sequence: TGTGCCAGCAGCTTAGCGAGTGAAGACGACAGAAGAAATTTT.

This chain joins TRBV24-1 and TRBJ2-3, with 14 bases matching TRBD2. CDR1 and CDR2 from the germline V gene are KGHDR and SFDVKD. CDR3 length equals 17 residues. The V segment lost 3 bases and the J segment 4 bases; nucleotides outside the gene matches: 5. The CDR3 region is CATSDPGTSGGPDTQYF. The CDR3 coding sequence is TGTGCCACCAGTGATCCCGGGACTAGCGGGGGTCCAGATACGCAGTATTTT.